Each of the 19 T cell receptor beta chains below was sequenced from the same sample in a study of response to subunit inactivated influenza vaccine. TCRdb ran MiXCR on the RT-PCR reads and lists one entry per CDR3 protein. The profile shows 500,000 to 550,000 distinct CDR3 sequences, under 8.5% of them singletons. Sequenced material: PBMCs from blood, taken around 25 months after vaccination. These receptors all stem from a man aged 50-75 years who received an inactivated influenza vaccine.

This chain links TRBV14 with TRBJ2-3, with a possible D match to TRBD1 (5 bases). The CDR3 has 12 residues. V shed 6 bases and J shed 7 bases, with 11 bases lying between them. Germline V lookup: CDR1 SGHDN, CDR2 FVKESK. CDR3 protein: CASRAQGHTQYF. CDR3 bases: TGTGCCAGCAGAGCCCAGGGTCATACGCAGTATTTT.

This clonotype was seen many times. The J gene is TRBJ2-1, the V gene TRBV20-1; D call uncertain. From germline, CDR1 is DFQATT and CDR2 SNEGSKA (reference sequence). V was trimmed by 3 bases and J by 4 bases, leaving 13 bases between them. The CDR3 length is 14 residues. Here the CDR3 DNA reads TGCAGTGCTAGTGACCCATGGAGTTACAATGAGCAGTTCTTC. Amino acid sequence: CSASDPWSYNEQFF.

This clonotype was observed a handful of times. The chain is built from TRBV7-2 and TRBJ2-1; 14 nucleotides align to TRBD2. The CDR3 spans 15 residues. Germline assignment: CDR1 SGHTA and CDR2 FQGNSA. V gave up 4 bases and J gave up 7 bases; unmatched junction bases: 3. The CDR3 DNA is TGTGCCAGCAGCTGGGGGACTAGCGGGGGAAATGAGCAGTTCTTC. Protein product: CASSWGTSGGNEQFF.

This clonotype was counted a few times. This chain joins TRBV10-3 and TRBJ2-5; no clear D gene. V shed 4 bases and J shed 2 bases, with 8 bases lying between them. The CDR3 is 13 residues long. In germline, CDR1 is ENHRY, CDR2 SYGVKD. The CDR3 reads CAISAQKQETQYF. The DNA of the CDR3 is TGTGCCATCAGTGCACAGAAACAAGAGACCCAGTACTTC.

This clonotype was picked up many times. The chain carries TRBV20-1 and TRBJ2-3; D unclear. Per germline, CDR1 DFQATT and CDR2 SNEGSKA (reference sequence). The CDR3 loop spans 12 amino acids. Deletions cut 6 bases from V and 2 bases from J, with 9 bases between. CDR3 in amino acids: CSAPTATDTQYF. CDR3 bases: TGCAGTGCCCCTACGGCCACAGATACGCAGTATTTT.

In its sample, this clonotype was seen a few times. The chain links TRBV20-1 to TRBJ2-3, with TRBD1 matching over 8 bases. This CDR3 region has 15 residues. Trimming cost V 3 bases and J 2 bases; bases outside gene matches: 7. CDR1 DFQATT and CDR2 SNEGSKA come from the germline V gene (reference sequence). The CDR3 DNA is TGCAGTGCTAGGCCGACAGGGGCGAACACAGATACGCAGTATTTT. Translation: CSARPTGANTDTQYF.

There are a few counts of this clonotype. The rearrangement links TRBV5-6 to TRBJ2-1; D not certain. Trimming took off 5 bases at V and 12 bases at J, with 12 bases between the two ends. The CDR3 is made up of 11 amino acids. Germline CDR1 is SGHDT and CDR2 is YYEEEE. The CDR3: CASRKSGAQFF. The CDR3 nucleotides read TGTGCCAGCAGGAAGTCAGGTGCGCAGTTCTTC.

A few counts support this clonotype. The chain combines TRBV30 with TRBJ1-1; D not certain. Per the germline V gene, CDR1 is GTSNPN and CDR2 is SVGIG (reference sequence). Trimming took off 3 bases at V and 7 bases at J, with 9 bases between the two ends. The CDR3 sequence is 11 residues long. The CDR3 nucleotides are TGTGCCTGGAGGTTAGGGAGTGAAGCTTTCTTT. This sequence encodes CAWRLGSEAFF.

For this clonotype: This could be a read error, since a much larger clone is one nucleotide away. J is TRBJ2-3 and V is TRBV12-3 or TRBV12-4; 8 nucleotides match TRBD1. The CDR3 has 15 residues. The CDR3, as DNA: TGTGCCAACAGTTCCCCGGGACAGGGCACAGATACGCAGTATTTT. It is translated as CANSSPGQGTDTQYF.

This chain links TRBV12-5 with TRBJ1-5; D possibly corresponds to TRBD1 (5 bases). There are 13 residues in the CDR3. Germline CDR1 is LGHNT and CDR2 is FRNRAP. Trimming cost V 5 bases and J 9 bases, with 14 bases left between them. This CDR3 is CASGQEGRGPQHF. The CDR3 region has the DNA TGTGCTAGTGGTCAAGAGGGGAGGGGGCCCCAGCATTTT.

This clonotype has ten or more counts. This chain joins TRBV7-9 and TRBJ2-2; unclear D gene. Germline CDR1 is SEHNR and CDR2 is FQNEAQ (reference sequence). The V end was cut by 11 bases, the J end by 2 bases, with 12 bases between. The CDR3 contains 13 residues. The CDR3 sequence is CAPGGGNTGELFF. Here the CDR3 DNA reads TGTGCCCCAGGCGGCGGTAACACCGGGGAGCTGTTTTTT.

This clonotype was seen ten or more times. CDR3 residues: CASSLVTYEQYF. CDR3 DNA: TGTGCCAGCAGCTTAGTCACCTACGAGCAGTACTTC. This rearrangement joins TRBV7-9 to TRBJ2-7; D is ambiguous. Germline CDR1 SEHNR, CDR2 FQNEAQ (reference sequence). Trimming removed 1 base from V and 2 bases from J, with 3 bases in between. The CDR3 has 12 amino acids.

For the CDR3, the DNA is TGTGCCAGCAGTCCACAAGTAGCGGGGGGGAACACCGGGGAGCTGTTTTTT. It encodes CASSPQVAGGNTGELFF. This sequence joins TRBV12-3 or TRBV12-4 and TRBJ2-2; 10 bases are a match to TRBD2. Trimming cost V 5 bases and J 1 base; bases outside gene matches: 7. This CDR3 contains 17 residues.

V and J are TRBV4-2 and TRBJ2-1, with unresolved D. The germline gives CDR1 LGHNA, CDR2 YNFKEQ. The ends were cut back, 0 bases at V and 4 bases at J, with 7 bases in the middle. The CDR3 sequence is 14 residues long. The CDR3 DNA is TGTGCCAGCAGCCAAGATGTCGGATACAATGAGCAGTTCTTC. Its translation is CASSQDVGYNEQFF.

This clonotype was seen a handful of times. The genes are TRBV7-2 and TRBJ2-7; D is unclear. This CDR3 spans 15 amino acids. Germline CDR1 reads SGHTA; CDR2 reads FQGNSA. V lost 1 base to trimming and J lost 3 bases, with 13 bases between them. CDR3 sequence (DNA): TGTGCCAGCAGCTTAGGTTTTCTGCAGAACTACGAGCAGTACTTC. Amino acids: CASSLGFLQNYEQYF.

V is TRBV25-1 and J is TRBJ2-1, with D possibly being TRBD2 (5 bases). The V gene's germline CDR1 is MGHDK and CDR2 SYGVNS. The CDR3 runs 16 residues. Deletions cut 3 bases from V and 5 bases from J, with 17 bases between. CDR3 in amino acids: CASSDNRGAFNNEQFF. The DNA of the CDR3 is TGTGCCAGCAGTGACAACCGGGGAGCATTCAACAATGAGCAGTTCTTC.

This clonotype was observed a few times. J is TRBJ1-1 and V is TRBV3-1; D is unclear. Germline lookup yields CDR1 LGHDT and CDR2 YNNKEL (reference sequence). Trimming removed 0 bases at V and 6 bases at J, with 8 bases between. The length of the CDR3 is 13 residues. This CDR3 reads CASSQDPGSEAFF. The CDR3 DNA is TGTGCCAGCAGCCAAGATCCGGGGTCTGAAGCTTTCTTT.

This clonotype was observed a few times. The chain is built from TRBV7-2 and TRBJ1-2, with D perhaps matching TRBD1 (6 bases). Trimming stripped 4 bases from V and 2 bases from J, with 11 bases between. The germline V gene encodes CDR1 SGHTA and CDR2 FQGNSA. The CDR3 has 14 amino acids. CDR3 loop: CASSYMGANYGYTF. In DNA, the CDR3 is TGTGCCAGCAGCTACATGGGGGCCAACTATGGCTACACCTTC.

There are a few counts of this clonotype. V usage is TRBV5-1 and J usage is TRBJ1-2; D is possibly TRBD1 (5 bases). The CDR3 spans 16 residues. V was clipped by 3 bases and J by 3 bases, with 18 bases between them. CDR1 and CDR2 (germline): SGHRS, YFSETQ. CDR3 nucleotide sequence: TGCGCCAGCAGCTCAACCTTCGGACAACCTGACTATGGCTACACCTTC. Its translation is CASSSTFGQPDYGYTF. Combining the CDR3 with reference TRBV5-1 and TRBJ1-2 gives the whole variable domain KAGVTQTPRYLIKTRGQQVTLSCSPISGHRSVSWYQQTPGQGLQFLFEYFSETQRNKGNFPGRFSGRQFSNSRSEMNVSTLELGDSALYLCASSSTFGQPDYGYTFGSGTRLTVV.